This TCR beta chain was recorded in a study of PD-1 blockade in classical Hodgkin lymphoma (dated by TCRdb to between 2020 and 2021). Some background on the complete study: Nivolumab dosing was 3 mg/kg intravenously every 2 weeks, continuing until either disease progression or unacceptable toxicity. The study used CyTOF and TCR beta sequencing to define a peripheral blood immune signature of response to PD-1 blockade in classical Hodgkin lymphoma. Paper-wide results and their limitations: CD4+ but not CD8+ TCR diversity rose significantly by C4D1 (p=0.0027 vs p=0.16), most apparent in complete responders (p=0.02). The study covered only a single clinical trial cohort, and the causes of the repertoire differences, possibly disease activity or prior therapy, were still not defined. Baseline TCR diversity was reported to be lower in newly diagnosed patients than in healthy donors and to be lower still in relapsed/refractory patients. Lower diversity was seen in patients whose nivolumab began less than 1 year after ASCT, and these patients were left out of later analyses so that immune reconstitution would not confound the results. Trial patients achieving complete response had baseline diversity similar to newly diagnosed patients, whereas partial responders and progressors had significantly lower diversity.

The germline V gene (reference sequence) gives CDR1 as LNHDA and CDR2 as SQIVND. The CDR3 goes from the cysteine to the phenylalanine over 13 residues. This entry keeps only the CDR3 DNA: 39 bases, framed from base 1. V trim: 3 bases; J trim: 4 bases; unmatched bases: 1. Interpreted using the paper, the time point label stands for: cycle 2 day 1 (C2D1) of nivolumab. Relapse after autologous stem cell transplantation had occurred in all trial patients, and cohorts A, B and C were distinguished by prior brentuximab vedotin exposure. A total of fewer than 70 patients with relapsed/refractory classical Hodgkin lymphoma made up the trial cohort, and each patient's best overall response was complete response, partial response or progressive disease. In the multi-cohort phase II CheckMate 205 trial, trial patients received single-agent nivolumab. Best overall response was determined by an independent review committee according to the 2007 International Working Group response criteria. Trial PBMCs were collected just before the start of nivolumab (C1D1) and during therapy at cycle 2 day 1 and cycle 4 day 1. Peripheral blood was collected in 8 mL Vacutainer Cell Preparation Tubes, from which PBMCs were isolated by centrifugation and then cryopreserved.

As regards this clone: What antigen it recognizes has not been identified. No clone much larger than this one lies a single base away; base qualities are absent.

The Qiagen DNeasy kit was used to extract genomic DNA both from unsorted PBMCs and from the negatively selected CD4+ and CD8+ fractions. Amplification of TCR beta CDR3 regions was done by immunoSEQ multiplex PCR with primers that anneal to V and J segments. Amplification bias was minimized using a synthetic immune receptor repertoire, and residual bias was removed computationally after sequencing. Under the source paper's analysis protocol: Repertoire diversity was quantified as the Shannon entropy index using custom Python scripts. Unsorted, CD4+ and CD8+ repertoires were analyzed separately, except for combined analyses in which CD4+ and CD8+ sequences were merged in silico. Clonal expansion was defined as at least a 2-fold frequency increase after treatment relative to C1D1, with a pseudocount of 0.5 for undetected baseline clones. Clones with 0 or 1 copy at C1D1 were classified as singleton clones, and clones with 2 or more copies were classified as non-singleton clones. Clones expanded in unsorted samples were labelled as CD4+, CD8+ or unknown by matching protein sequences in sorted samples from the same patient. Wilcoxon tests were applied to paired samples to test diversity changes from C1D1 to C4D1. This immuneACCESS table, as held by TCRdb, lists in-frame sequences with V and J called but not all clones. Of the missing ones, under half trace to an unresolved V gene in checked studies; the others have no known cause. V and J calls and clone size follow that table, whereas D and trimming were derived from the DNA. The sample table contains about 93,000 clones; only one count was recorded for roughly 91% of them. Under 3% of the sample goes to the ten largest clones.

This material consisted of peripheral blood mononuclear cells (PBMCs), taken before the second cycle of nivolumab. This chain joins TRBV19 to TRBJ2-3; a stretch of 7 junction bases matches TRBD2. The receptor was derived from a human donor with classical Hodgkin lymphoma. The CDR3 amino acid sequence is: CASSILAADTQYF. The DNA sequence reads TGTGCCAGTAGTATCCTAGCGGCAGATACGCAGTATTTT.